One T cell receptor beta chain is described in this entry. Sequencing used immunoSEQ multiplex PCR; TCRdb keeps in-frame clones, though not all of them. This sample has about 51,000 clones, with roughly 90% found just once. These data are taken from a study of T cell responses to AZD1222 COVID-19 vaccine. Here the sequenced sample was peripheral blood, taken 28 days after the second AZD1222 dose. This sequence was found in an adult who received the AZD1222 COVID-19 vaccine.

CDR3 region: CASNGAPGLAGTDTQYF. The CDR3 region has the DNA TGTGCCAGCAACGGAGCCCCGGGACTAGCGGGTACAGATACGCAGTATTTT. V and J are TRBV2 and TRBJ2-3; TRBD2 agrees at 12 bases. The CDR3 loop spans 17 amino acids. The V gene's germline CDR1 is SNHLY and CDR2 FYNNEI. The junction had 11 bases not matched to a gene; V was cut back by 7 bases and J by 3 bases.